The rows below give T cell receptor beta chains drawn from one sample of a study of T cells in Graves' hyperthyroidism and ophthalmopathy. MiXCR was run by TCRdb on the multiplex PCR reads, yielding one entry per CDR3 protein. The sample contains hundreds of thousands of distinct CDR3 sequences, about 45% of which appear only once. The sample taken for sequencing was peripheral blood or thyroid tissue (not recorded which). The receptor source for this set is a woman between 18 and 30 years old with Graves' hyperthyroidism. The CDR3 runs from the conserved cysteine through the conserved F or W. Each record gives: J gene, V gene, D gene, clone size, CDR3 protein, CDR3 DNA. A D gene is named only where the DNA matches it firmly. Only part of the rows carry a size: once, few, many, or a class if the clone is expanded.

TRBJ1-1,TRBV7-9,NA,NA,CASSLVGGVNTEAFF,TGTGCCAGCAGCTTAGTAGGGGGAGTGAACACTGAAGCTTTCTTT
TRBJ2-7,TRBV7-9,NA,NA,CASSEWRYEQYF,TGTGCCAGCAGTGAATGGCGATACGAGCAGTACTTC
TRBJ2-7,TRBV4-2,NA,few,CASSQDWKVQYF,TGTGCCAGCAGCCAAGATTGGAAGGTGCAGTACTTC
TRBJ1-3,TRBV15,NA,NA,CAASRLRGAHSGNTVYF,TGTGCCGCCAGCAGACTCAGGGGCGCCCACTCTGGAAACACCGTATATTTT
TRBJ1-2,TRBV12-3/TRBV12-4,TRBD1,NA,CASSDTGGRGYTF,TGTGCCAGCAGTGACACAGGGGGTCGTGGCTACACCTTC
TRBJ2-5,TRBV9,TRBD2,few,CASSVGILAGVQETQYF,TGTGCCAGCAGCGTAGGAATACTAGCGGGAGTCCAAGAGACCCAGTACTTC
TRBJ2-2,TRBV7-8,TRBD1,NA,CASSLTGMGELFF,TGTGCCAGCAGCCTGACAGGGATGGGGGAGCTGTTTTTT
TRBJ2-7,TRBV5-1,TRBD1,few,CANSPETGSYEQYF,TGCGCCAACAGCCCAGAGACAGGGTCGTACGAGCAGTACTTC
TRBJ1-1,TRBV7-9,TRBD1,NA,CASSQGAGLDTEAFF,TGCGCCAGCAGCCAGGGGGCCGGGCTGGACACTGAAGCTTTCTTT
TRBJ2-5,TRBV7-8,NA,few,CASSTGTRTQYF,TGTGCCAGCAGCACCGGGACAAGGACCCAGTACTTC
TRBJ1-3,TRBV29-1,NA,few,CSVVTGGNTIYF,TGCAGCGTCGTTACGGGGGGAAACACCATATATTTT
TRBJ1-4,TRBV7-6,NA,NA,CASSGNRDTNEKLFF,TGTGCCAGCAGCGGGAACAGGGACACTAATGAAAAACTGTTTTTT
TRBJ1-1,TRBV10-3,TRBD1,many,CAIRTGALSTEAFF,TGTGCCATCAGGACAGGGGCTTTGAGCACTGAAGCTTTCTTT
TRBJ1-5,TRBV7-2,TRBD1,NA,CASSETGGATQPQHF,TGTGCCAGCAGCGAAACAGGGGGAGCTACTCAGCCCCAGCATTTT
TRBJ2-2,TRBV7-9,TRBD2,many,CASRTSGNRGELFF,TGTGCCAGCAGGACTAGCGGGAATCGTGGGGAGCTGTTTTTT
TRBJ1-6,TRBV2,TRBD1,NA,CASRAGTGSRSPLHF,TGTGCCAGCAGGGCCGGGACAGGGTCGAGATCACCCCTCCACTTT
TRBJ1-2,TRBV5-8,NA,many,CASRPDSPMGYTF,TGTGCCAGCAGACCGGACAGTCCTATGGGCTACACCTTC
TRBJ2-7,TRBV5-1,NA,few,CASSSGTDSYEQYF,TGCGCCAGCAGTTCCGGGACGGACTCCTACGAGCAGTACTTC
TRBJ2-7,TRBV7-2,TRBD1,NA,CASSPQGTASYEQYF,TGTGCCAGCAGCCCGCAAGGGACAGCCTCCTACGAGCAGTACTTC
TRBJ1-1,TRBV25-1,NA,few,CASSLNRADTEAFF,TGTGCCAGCAGTTTAAACAGGGCGGACACTGAAGCTTTCTTT
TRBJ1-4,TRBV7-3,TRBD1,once,CASSPGGTRGEKLFF,TGTGCCAGCAGCCCAGGGGGCACAAGGGGCGAAAAACTGTTTTTT
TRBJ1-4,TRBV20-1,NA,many,CSAAQGQGEKLFF,TGCAGTGCTGCCCAGGGCCAGGGAGAAAAACTGTTTTTT
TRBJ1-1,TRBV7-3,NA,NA,CAISEQGDTEAFF,TGTGCCATCAGCGAACAGGGAGACACTGAAGCTTTCTTT
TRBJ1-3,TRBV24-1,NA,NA,CASSDVRRGTRGYTIYF,TGTGCCAGCAGTGATGTCCGCCGAGGAACTCGAGGGTACACCATATATTTT
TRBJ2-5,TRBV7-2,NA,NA,CASSLYPPRGRETQYF,TGTGCCAGCAGCTTATACCCCCCCAGGGGCCGTGAGACCCAGTACTTC
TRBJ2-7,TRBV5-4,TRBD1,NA,CASNLAFGQGVYEQYF,TGTGCCAGCAACTTGGCGTTCGGACAGGGGGTCTACGAGCAGTACTTC
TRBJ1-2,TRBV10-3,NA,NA,CASSYSDGSRYGYTF,TGTGCCAGCAGTTACTCGGATGGGAGTCGGTATGGCTACACCTTC
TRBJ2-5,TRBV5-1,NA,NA,CASSLGSIYPETQYF,TGCGCCAGCAGCTTGGGTAGTATATATCCAGAGACCCAGTACTTC
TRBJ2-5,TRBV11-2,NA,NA,CASRQQGGETQYF,TGTGCCAGCAGGCAACAGGGAGGGGAGACCCAGTACTTC
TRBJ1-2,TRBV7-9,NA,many,CASSGRAIANYGYTF,TGTGCCAGCAGCGGGAGGGCAATAGCTAACTATGGCTACACCTTC
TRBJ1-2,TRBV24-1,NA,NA,CATSSIGVSYTF,TGTGCCACCAGTAGTATAGGCGTGAGCTACACCTTC
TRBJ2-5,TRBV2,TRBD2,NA,CASIGLVLVGTQYF,TGTGCCAGCATTGGACTAGTCCTAGTGGGGACCCAGTACTTC
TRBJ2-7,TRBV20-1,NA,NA,CSASSPGRQGGYEQYF,TGCAGTGCTAGCAGCCCCGGGCGGCAGGGAGGCTACGAGCAGTACTTC
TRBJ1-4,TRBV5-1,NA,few,CASSLEEGRNEKLFF,TGCGCCAGCAGCTTGGAGGAGGGCCGAAATGAAAAACTGTTTTTT
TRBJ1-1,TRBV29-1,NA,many,CSVEGGFTEAFF,TGCAGCGTTGAAGGGGGATTCACTGAAGCTTTCTTT
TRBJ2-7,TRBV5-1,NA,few,CASSLRVSSYEQYF,TGCGCCAGCAGCTTGAGGGTAAGCTCCTACGAGCAGTACTTC
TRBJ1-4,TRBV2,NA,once,CARCKNEQTNEKLFF,TGTGCCCGCTGCAAAAATGAACAGACCAATGAAAAACTGTTTTTT
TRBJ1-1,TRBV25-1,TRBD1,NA,CARPGQARRTEAFF,TGTGCTAGACCCGGACAGGCCCGTCGCACTGAAGCTTTCTTT
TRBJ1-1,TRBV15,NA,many,CATSRVRDFTEAFF,TGTGCCACCAGCAGGGTAAGGGATTTCACTGAAGCTTTCTTT
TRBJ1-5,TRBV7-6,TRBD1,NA,CASSKGTGGNQPQHF,TGTGCCAGCAGCAAAGGGACAGGGGGCAATCAGCCCCAGCATTTT
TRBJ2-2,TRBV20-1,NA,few,CSAREPTNTGELFF,TGCAGTGCTAGAGAACCAACGAACACCGGGGAGCTGTTTTTT